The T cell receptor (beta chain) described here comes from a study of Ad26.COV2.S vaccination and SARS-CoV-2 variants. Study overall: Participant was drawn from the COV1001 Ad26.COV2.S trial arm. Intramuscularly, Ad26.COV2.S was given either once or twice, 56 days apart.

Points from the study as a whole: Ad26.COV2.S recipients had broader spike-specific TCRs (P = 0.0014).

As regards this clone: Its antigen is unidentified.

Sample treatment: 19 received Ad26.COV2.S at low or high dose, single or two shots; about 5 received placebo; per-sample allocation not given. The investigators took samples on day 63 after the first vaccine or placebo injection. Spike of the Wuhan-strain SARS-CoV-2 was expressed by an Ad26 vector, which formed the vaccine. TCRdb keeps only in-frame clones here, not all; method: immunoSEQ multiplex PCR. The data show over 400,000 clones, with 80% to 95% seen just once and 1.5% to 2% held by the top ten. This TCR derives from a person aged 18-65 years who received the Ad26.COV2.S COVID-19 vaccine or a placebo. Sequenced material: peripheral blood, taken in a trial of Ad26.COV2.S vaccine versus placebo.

CDR3 coding DNA: TGTGCCAGCAGTTGGGGGCGGGAGGCTGAAGCTTTCTTT. It specifies CASSWGREAEAFF. The chain recombines TRBV6-2 or TRBV6-3 with TRBJ1-1, with D possibly matching TRBD1 (6 bases). With 4 bases removed from V and 6 bases from J, the gap between germline ends came to 12 bases. The CDR3 sequence is 13 residues long. CDR1 and CDR2 from the germline V gene are MNHEY and SVGEGT.